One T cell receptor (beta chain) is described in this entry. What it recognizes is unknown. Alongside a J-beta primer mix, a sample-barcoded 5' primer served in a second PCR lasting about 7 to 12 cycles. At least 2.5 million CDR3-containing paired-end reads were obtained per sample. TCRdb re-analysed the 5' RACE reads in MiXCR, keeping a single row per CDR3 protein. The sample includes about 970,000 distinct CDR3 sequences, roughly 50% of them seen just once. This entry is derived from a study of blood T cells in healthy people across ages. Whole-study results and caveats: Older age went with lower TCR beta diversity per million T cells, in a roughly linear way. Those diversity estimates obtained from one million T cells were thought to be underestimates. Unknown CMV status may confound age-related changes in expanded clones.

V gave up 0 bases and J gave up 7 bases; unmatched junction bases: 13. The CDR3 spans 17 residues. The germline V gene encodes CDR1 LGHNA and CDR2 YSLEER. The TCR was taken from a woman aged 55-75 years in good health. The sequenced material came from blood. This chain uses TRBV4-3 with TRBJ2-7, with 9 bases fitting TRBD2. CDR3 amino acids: CASSQDMAGGSYNEQYF. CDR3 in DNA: TGCGCCAGCAGCCAAGATATGGCGGGAGGGAGCTACAATGAGCAGTACTTC.